These 17 T cell receptor beta chains originate from one sample sequenced in a study of T cells in Graves' hyperthyroidism and ophthalmopathy. Using RNA transcripts as the source, TCR beta CDR3 regions were amplified. The TCR CDR3 was amplified in a first-round RT-PCR using the HTBI primer set. Each CDR3 protein is one row after TCRdb ran MiXCR on the multiplex PCR reads. The sample consists of 300,000 to 500,000 distinct CDR3 sequences, just under 15% of them appearing once. Sequencing was carried out using blood. Receptors originate from a woman aged 30 to 39 with Graves' hyperthyroidism.

This clonotype was counted at least ten times. V is TRBV7-6 and J is TRBJ2-1, with 7 nucleotides matching TRBD1. The CDR3 sequence is 15 residues long. V shed 5 bases, J shed 6 bases, and the junction held 10 bases outside the gene matches. Germline CDR1 is SGHVS and CDR2 is FNYEAQ. DNA for the CDR3: TGTGCCAGCAGCCTTTCCGGGACAGTTCGCAATGAGCAGTTCTTC. Translation: CASSLSGTVRNEQFF.

This clonotype occurred many times. The chain is built from TRBV25-1 and TRBJ2-7, with D tentatively TRBD1 (7 bases). The germline V gene has CDR1 MGHDK and CDR2 SYGVNS. This CDR3 region has 13 residues. Trimming left V 6 bases short and J 5 bases short, with 14 bases between. The CDR3 nucleotides read TGTGCCAGCAGGAAACAGGGGAGGCACGAGCAGTACTTC. Protein: CASRKQGRHEQYF.

The chain employs TRBV30 and TRBJ2-7, with D perhaps TRBD1 (5 bases). This CDR3 spans 12 amino acids. V lost 4 bases, J lost 0 bases, and 7 bases lay in between. Germline CDR1 reads GTSNPN; CDR2 reads SVGIG (reference sequence). CDR3: CAWTGPSYEQYF. The CDR3 bases are TGTGCCTGGACAGGGCCCTCCTACGAGCAGTACTTC.

The chain links TRBV12-3 or TRBV12-4 to TRBJ2-2; 8 bases are shared with TRBD2. Trimming took 0 bases from V and 4 from J; bases not matched to a gene: 7. This CDR3 comprises 17 residues. The CDR3 spells CASSLASGSLGTGELFF. The CDR3 DNA follows: TGTGCCAGCAGTTTAGCGAGCGGGAGTTTGGGCACCGGGGAGCTGTTTTTT.

The count of this clonotype is one. In nucleotides, the CDR3 is TGTGCCAGCAGTTCGACCGGGACAGGGAACTATGGCTACACCTTC. Protein: CASSSTGTGNYGYTF. The V call is TRBV28, the J call TRBJ1-2; TRBD1 aligns across 9 bases. This CDR3 spans 15 amino acids. The V segment lost 4 bases and the J segment 2 bases; nucleotides outside the gene matches: 5. Per germline, CDR1 MDHEN and CDR2 SYDVKM.

The chain couples TRBV6-1 to TRBJ1-1, with a weak D call TRBD1 (5 bases). This CDR3 comprises 15 residues. Germline V gene sequence: CDR1 MNHNS, CDR2 SASEGT. V shed 4 bases and J shed 3 bases, with 15 bases lying between them. The CDR3 nucleotides read TGTGCCAGCAGTGTCCAGGGAATTGTGGACACTGAAGCTTTCTTT. It translates to CASSVQGIVDTEAFF.

This clonotype has a count of ten or more. The rearrangement uses TRBV11-2 and TRBJ2-7; 8 nucleotides line up with TRBD1. Trimming removed 5 bases from V and 5 bases from J; junction bases left unmatched: 11. The CDR3 runs 15 residues. The germline V gene encodes CDR1 SGHAT and CDR2 FQNNGV. The CDR3 nucleotides are TGTGCCAGCAGCCGTACCAGGACAGGGTCCCACGAGCAGTACTTC. Translated: CASSRTRTGSHEQYF.

At least ten counts were recorded for this clonotype. This rearrangement joins TRBV30 to TRBJ2-7; the D gene is possibly TRBD2 (5 bases). CDR1 and CDR2 (germline): GTSNPN, SVGIG (reference sequence). Trimming pared 6 bases from V and 6 bases from J, leaving 18 bases between. This CDR3 has 13 residues. The CDR3 sequence: CACLHPTGIEQYF. Written as DNA, the CDR3 is TGTGCCTGTCTCCATCCGACGGGGATCGAGCAGTACTTC.

There are many counts of this clonotype. This chain uses TRBV18 with TRBJ2-5; perhaps TRBD1 as D (6 bases). Germline V gene data show CDR1 as KGHSH and CDR2 as LQKENI. CDR3 size: 13 residues. V lost 8 bases and J 1 base, leaving 11 bases between the germline ends. The CDR3 loop reads CASKRTVQETQYF. In nucleotides, the CDR3 is TGTGCCAGCAAACGGACAGTCCAAGAGACCCAGTACTTC.

This clonotype was detected ten times or more. The rearrangement joins TRBV7-6 to TRBJ2-3; 12 bases fit TRBD2. V shed 1 base and J 5 bases; nucleotides not matched to a gene: 7. The CDR3 extends over 17 amino acids. Germline V lookup: CDR1 SGHVS, CDR2 FNYEAQ. Here the CDR3 DNA reads TGTGCCAGCAGCTTAGTGGGCCTAGCGGGAGGGAGAGATACGCAGTATTTT. Translated: CASSLVGLAGGRDTQYF.

This clonotype was recorded a few times. V and J are TRBV12-3 or TRBV12-4 and TRBJ2-7, with 8 bases lining up with TRBD2. Losses at the gene ends were 5 bases for V and 7 bases for J; bases not matched to a gene: 7. This CDR3 is 13 amino acids long. In DNA form, the CDR3 reads TGTGCCAGCAGTGCCCCCCGGGAGGGAGAGCAGTACTTC. Translating it yields CASSAPREGEQYF.

On this clonotype itself: Since a much larger clone is just one base distant, this may be a read error. The V call is TRBV24-1, the J call TRBJ2-7, with TRBD1 identical over 8 bases. The CDR3 extends over 14 amino acids. After removal of 3 bases from V and 4 bases from J, the junction contained 4 bases not matched to a gene. Per the germline V gene, CDR1 is KGHDR and CDR2 is SFDVKD. DNA of the CDR3: TGTGCCACCAGTGATCCCGACAGGGGTTACGAGCAGTACTTC. Its translation: CATSDPDRGYEQYF.

The chain couples TRBV5-5 to TRBJ1-1; possibly TRBD1 for D (5 bases). CDR3 size: 15 residues. Germline V gene lookup returns CDR1 SGHKS and CDR2 YYEKEE (reference sequence). V lost 2 bases to trimming and J lost 6 bases, with 17 bases between them. CDR3 loop: CASSFTGTGLSEAFF. The CDR3 region has the DNA TGTGCCAGCAGCTTTACCGGGACCGGTCTTTCTGAAGCTTTCTTT.

This clonotype was counted ten times or more. V and J are TRBV28 and TRBJ2-5; a possible D gene is TRBD2 (6 bases). V gave up 7 bases and J gave up 2 bases, with 11 bases separating them. The germline gives CDR1 MDHEN, CDR2 SYDVKM. This CDR3 comprises 13 residues. In DNA form, the CDR3 reads TGTGCCAGCACTCAAGGAGGGCAAGAGACCCAGTACTTC. Encoded protein: CASTQGGQETQYF.

This clonotype was counted a few times. The CDR3 DNA reads as TGTGCCACCAGTGACCCTGCCTTGGGGGAAGAGACCCAGTACTTC. Residues: CATSDPALGEETQYF. This chain uses TRBV24-1 with TRBJ2-5, with D perhaps given as TRBD1 or TRBD2 (5 bases each). V lost 4 bases and J 3 bases, leaving 14 bases between the germline ends. The CDR3 is made up of 15 amino acids. Germline assignment: CDR1 KGHDR and CDR2 SFDVKD.

The J gene is TRBJ1-4, the V gene TRBV15, with a tentative D call TRBD1 (5 bases). V was trimmed by 1 base and J by 6 bases, leaving 12 bases between them. The CDR3 runs to 15 residues. The germline gives CDR1 LNHNV, CDR2 YYDKDF (reference sequence). The CDR3 DNA reads TGTGCCACCAGCAGAGTTCTCCTGGGGCATGAAAAACTGTTTTTT. This encodes CATSRVLLGHEKLFF.

This clonotype was recorded a few times. The V gene is TRBV7-9, the J gene TRBJ1-1; D possibly corresponds to TRBD1 (5 bases). The V gene lost 1 base and the J gene lost 4 bases, with 10 bases spanning the gap. Germline values: CDR1 SEHNR, CDR2 FQNEAQ (reference sequence). This CDR3 region has 14 residues. The CDR3 DNA reads TGTGCCAGCAGCTTAGTTGGCAGGGTCACTGAAGCTTTCTTT. This gives the protein CASSLVGRVTEAFF.